The clone carrying this T cell receptor (beta chain) was picked up a small number of times. The antigen remains undetermined. Each patient went into thyroid surgery without having received any treatment. Germline CDR1 is MNHNS and CDR2 is SASEGT. Trimming removed 8 bases from V and 7 bases from J; junction bases left unmatched: 10. The CDR3 contains 16 residues. The data belong to a study of metastatic and nonmetastatic thyroid tumors. Study-level background: The study looked at repertoires side by side in blood and in tumor or nodule tissue from malignant and benign thyroid patients.

Using MiXCR, TCRdb re-called clones from the PCR reads. The sample lists some 15,000 clones, under 25% occurring once. Findings and limits, study-wide: It was reported that TCR beta diversity was significantly higher in malignant thyroid tumors than benign nodules, in blood and tumor.

Source material: adjacent normal tissue. The sequence came from a female donor with papillary thyroid cancer or a benign thyroid nodule (not recorded which). Some clones in this sample may be carry-over from other donors' samples. The rearrangement links TRBV6-1 to TRBJ2-3; 15 bases are a match to TRBD2. In DNA form, the CDR3 reads TGTGCCAGCGCTCGATCCGGGACTAGCGGGGGGAATACGCAGTATTTT. It translates to CASARSGTSGGNTQYF.